A selection of T cell receptor beta chains follows, all from one sample in a study of shared clonotypes between healthy human individuals. Profiled with immunoSEQ multiplex PCR; TCRdb holds only in-frame clones, not every one. Among 1,500,000 or so clones listed, approximately 98.5% were seen once. Sequenced: naive CD4+ T cells sorted from blood. These receptors were obtained from a man under 40 in good health. Both conserved end residues are part of each CDR3. D genes are given only for firm matches. Only some rows state a clone size, as once, few, many or a class for expanded clones.

>TRBV15|-|TRBJ2-7|-
TGTGCCACCAGCAGAATAACGACAGTCTTCTACGAGCAGTACTTC
CATSRITTVFYEQYF
>TRBV9|-|TRBJ2-2|-
TGTGCCAGCAGCCGCAAGGGGGTTATCGGGGAGCTGTTTTTT
CASSRKGVIGELFF
>TRBV10-3|TRBD1|TRBJ1-1|-
TGTGCCATCAGAGATAACAGGGAAGGGGGCGAAGCTTTCTTT
CAIRDNREGGEAFF
>TRBV7-2|TRBD2|TRBJ2-1|-
TGTGCCAGCAGCTTATTTTTTAGCGGGAGGGCCTTTATTGATGAGCAGTTCTTC
CASSLFFSGRAFIDEQFF
>TRBV6-5|-|TRBJ2-5|once
TGTGCCAGCAGTCCCAGGATTAGAGAGACCCAGTACTTC
CASSPRIRETQYF
>TRBV5-5|-|TRBJ2-6|-
TGTGCCAGCAGTTTGACCTTATACCGGGACGGGAGCTCTGGGGCCAACGTCCTGACTTTC
CASSLTLYRDGSSGANVLTF
>TRBV29-1|-|TRBJ1-1|-
TGCAGCCCCAGGCAAGGCTTGAACACTGAAGCTTTCTTT
CSPRQGLNTEAFF
>TRBV5-4|-|TRBJ1-2|-
TGTGCCAGCAGCTTTGCAGTGAACTATGGCTACACCTTC
CASSFAVNYGYTF
>TRBV7-2|-|TRBJ1-1|-
TGTGCCAGCAGCTTAGCCAGGTGGAACACTGAAGCTTTCTTT
CASSLARWNTEAFF
>TRBV30|-|TRBJ2-2|-
TGTGCCTGGAGCCACAGGTCAATCGCGTACACCGGGGAGCTGTTTTTT
CAWSHRSIAYTGELFF
>TRBV9|-|TRBJ1-5|-
TGTGCCAGCACCCCTGGACTGCACAATCAGCCCCAGCATTTT
CASTPGLHNQPQHF
>TRBV11-3|TRBD2|TRBJ2-2|-
TGTGCCAGCAGCTCCACTAGCGGGAGGGCCGTAGGAGGGCGCACCGGGGAGCTGTTTTTT
CASSSTSGRAVGGRTGELFF
>TRBV10-1|TRBD2|TRBJ2-3|once
TGCGCCAGTCGGGAGGGCCTCAGAGATACGCAGTATTTT
CASREGLRDTQYF
>TRBV7-9|TRBD1|TRBJ2-7|-
TGTGCCAGCAGCCCTCATCGGACAGGGTTCGAGCAGTACTTC
CASSPHRTGFEQYF
>TRBV10-3|TRBD1|TRBJ2-5|-
TGTGCCATCAGTTCACAAACCGCCGGGACAGGGGAGACCCAGTACTTC
CAISSQTAGTGETQYF
>TRBV4-1|TRBD2|TRBJ2-7|-
TGCGCCAGCAGCCAAGATGGCCTAGCGGGAATCGAGCAGTACTTC
CASSQDGLAGIEQYF
>TRBV28|-|TRBJ2-1|-
TGTGCCAGCAGTTTATTAGGACTGGGAGCGGCGCCCTACAATGAGCAGTTCTTC
CASSLLGLGAAPYNEQFF
>TRBV5-1|-|TRBJ2-2|-
TGCGCCAGCAGCGACCTTTCTGGGGCGGGGAACACCGGGGAGCTGTTTTTT
CASSDLSGAGNTGELFF
>TRBV6-1|-|TRBJ1-5|-
TGTGCCAGCAGTGAGGGCCAAACAGGGTTCCAGCCCCAGCATTTT
CASSEGQTGFQPQHF
>TRBV5-1|-|TRBJ1-2|-
TGCGCCAGCAGCTTGGCCCGGGGTAGGGGAAATGGCTATGGCTACACCTTC
CASSLARGRGNGYGYTF
>TRBV7-6|-|TRBJ1-5|-
TGTGCCAGCAGCACAAGCGGGGGGCCGGGTCAGCCCCAGCATTTT
CASSTSGGPGQPQHF
>TRBV20-1|-|TRBJ2-1|-
TGCAGTGCCGACAATGGACTCGAGCAGTTCTTC
CSADNGLEQFF
>TRBV28|TRBD2|TRBJ2-1|-
TGTGCCAGCAGTCTCCCCCGGGGTAGCGGGAAATACAATGAGCAGTTCTTC
CASSLPRGSGKYNEQFF
>TRBV18|TRBD1|TRBJ1-1|-
TGTGCCAGCTCACGACAGGGGGCGGACACTGAAGCTTTCTTT
CASSRQGADTEAFF
>TRBV25-1|-|TRBJ1-5|-
TGTGCCAGCACCCGGGAGGGCAGTCCGATTTGCAATCAGCCCCAGCATTTT
CASTREGSPICNQPQHF